This passage covers 27 T cell receptor beta chains from one sample sequenced in a study of regulatory T cells in long-lasting Graves disease. Sample time point: newly diagnosed GD, antithyroid drugs for less than 3 months. Isolated PBMC RNA provided the starting material for the TCR library. Building the TCR beta libraries relied on iRepertoire HTBI primers, and CDR3 regions underwent Arm-PCR. TCRdb fed the multiplex PCR reads into MiXCR, producing one record per CDR3 protein. Of 400,000 to 650,000 distinct CDR3 sequences listed, more than 15% were seen once; the top ten hold roughly 25%. The same data also contributed to another study, on T cells in Graves' hyperthyroidism and ophthalmopathy.

The sample consisted of peripheral blood mononuclear cells (PBMCs), taken at new diagnosis, from a patient treated with antithyroid drugs. Receptor source: a woman aged 35 to 59 with Graves disease.

The rearrangement joins TRBV11-2 to TRBJ2-2; 11 bases fit TRBD2. Germline CDR1 SGHAT, CDR2 FQNNGV. The CDR3 is 15 amino acids. V gave up 7 bases and J gave up 3 bases; unmatched junction bases: 4. CDR3 region: CASTSGGSYTGELFF. The CDR3 bases are TGTGCCAGCACTAGCGGGGGGTCGTACACCGGGGAGCTGTTTTTT.

This clonotype was counted only a few times. This rearrangement joins TRBV12-3 or TRBV12-4 to TRBJ1-2; unclear D gene. With 3 bases removed from V and 4 bases from J, the gap between germline ends came to 9 bases. The CDR3 covers 13 residues. The CDR3 region has the DNA TGTGCCAGCAGTTTGCCCCAGCTCTATGGCTACACCTTC. This gives the protein CASSLPQLYGYTF.

Only a few counts were recorded for this clonotype. This chain links TRBV5-1 with TRBJ1-2, with TRBD1 identical over 10 bases. J gave up 5 bases and V 4 bases, and 11 bases lay outside the gene matches. CDR3 length equals 16 residues. Looked up from germline, CDR1 is SGHRS and CDR2 is YFSETQ. CDR3 loop: CASSRAPTGGEYGYTF. The CDR3 DNA reads as TGCGCCAGCAGCCGCGCCCCGACAGGGGGCGAGTATGGCTACACCTTC.

This clonotype was seen just once. CDR3 nucleotides: TGTGCCAGCACCACAGGGCTGGATGAAAAACTGTTTTTT. Protein: CASTTGLDEKLFF. This chain uses TRBV5-5 with TRBJ1-4; possibly TRBD1 for D (6 bases). The CDR3 has 13 residues. V was pared by 6 bases and J by 6 bases, with 12 bases between. Per the germline V gene, CDR1 is SGHKS and CDR2 is YYEKEE (reference sequence).

This clonotype has ten or more counts. The chain has TRBV11-2 and TRBJ2-7; D is possibly TRBD1 (5 bases). Germline V lookup: CDR1 SGHAT, CDR2 FQNNGV. V was shortened by 1 base and J by 0 bases, with 10 bases between the two germline ends. The CDR3 has 15 amino acids. The CDR3 DNA sequence: TGTGCCAGCAGCTTAGTTGGGGCTTTCTCCTACGAGCAGTACTTC. This encodes CASSLVGAFSYEQYF.

This clonotype showed up just a few times. The V call is TRBV5-5, the J call TRBJ2-5; D unclear. The CDR3 consists of 13 residues. The V and J ends lost 5 bases and 0 bases respectively, with 8 bases between them. From germline, CDR1 is SGHKS and CDR2 YYEKEE (reference sequence). CDR3 region: CASRVSYQETQYF. CDR3 nucleotide sequence: TGTGCCAGCAGGGTCAGCTACCAAGAGACCCAGTACTTC.

This clonotype has a count of ten or more. The V call is TRBV7-9, the J call TRBJ2-2; the match to TRBD1 covers 7 bases. After removal of 5 bases from V and 6 bases from J, the junction contained 9 bases not matched to a gene. From germline, CDR1 is SEHNR and CDR2 FQNEAQ (reference sequence). The CDR3 loop spans 15 amino acids. Written as DNA, the CDR3 is TGTGCCAGCAGCCCGCGAGGACAGGCTGCCGGGGAGCTGTTTTTT. Its protein product is CASSPRGQAAGELFF.

This clonotype was counted a few times. This chain uses TRBV4-1 with TRBJ2-7, with unresolved D. V shed 3 bases and J shed 0 bases, with 9 bases lying between them. The CDR3 length is 14 residues. Germline loops: CDR1 MGHRA, CDR2 YSYEKL. The CDR3 region has the DNA TGCGCCAGCAGCCAGAAGGAGAGCTCCTACGAGCAGTACTTC. This sequence encodes CASSQKESSYEQYF.

This clonotype was detected many times. CDR3 nucleotides: TGTGCCAGCGACAGGGATGGCGATCAGCCCCAGCATTTT. This sequence encodes CASDRDGDQPQHF. V usage is TRBV2 and J usage is TRBJ1-5; 7 bases line up with TRBD1. This CDR3 has 13 amino acids. Germline CDR1 SNHLY, CDR2 FYNNEI. V was pared by 8 bases and J by 5 bases, with 6 bases of the junction left unmatched.

This clonotype has a count of ten or more. The V call is TRBV28, the J call TRBJ2-5; 12 bases match TRBD2. CDR3 length: 17 amino acids. Trimming removed 0 bases from V and 4 bases from J; junction bases left unmatched: 6. Germline-derived CDR1 and CDR2 are MDHEN and SYDVKM. CDR3 bases: TGTGCCAGCAGTTTATGGGCTAGCGGGGGGGCCGGAGAGACCCAGTACTTC. This sequence encodes CASSLWASGGAGETQYF. The variable domain in full, with the rest retrieved from reference TRBV28 and TRBJ2-5, is DVKVTQSSRYLVKRTGEKVFLECVQDMDHENMFWYRQDPGLGLRLIYFSYDVKMKEKGDIPEGYSVSREKKERFSLILESASTNQTSMYLCASSLWASGGAGETQYFGPGTRLLVL.

The table lists this clonotype with a few counts. This sequence joins TRBV11-2 and TRBJ2-1; 9 bases match TRBD2. The CDR3 length is 15 residues. J was trimmed by 8 bases and V by 4 bases; bases with no gene match: 9. Germline CDR1 SGHAT, CDR2 FQNNGV. CDR3 in amino acids: CASSWAGGSGDEQFF. CDR3 nucleotides: TGTGCCAGCAGCTGGGCGGGGGGGTCTGGGGATGAGCAGTTCTTC.

A single count supports this clonotype. One junction end disagrees with the germline gene, perhaps due to a read error. The genes are TRBV18 and TRBJ2-6; 7 bases match TRBD1. CDR3 length equals 16 residues. Per the germline V gene, CDR1 is KGHSH and CDR2 is LQKENI. CDR3 sequence: CGSSPNRGAGANVLTF. CDR3 sequence (DNA): TGTGGCAGCTCTCCCAACAGGGGCGCTGGGGCCAACGTCCTGACTTTC. The whole variable domain, filled in from reference TRBV18 and TRBJ2-6, reads NAGVMQNPRHLVRRRGQEARLRCSPMKGHSHVYWYRQLPEEGLKFMVYLQKENIIDESGMPKERFSAEFPKEGPSILRIQQVVRGDSAAYFCGSSPNRGAGANVLTFGAGSRLTVL.

The V gene is TRBV9, the J gene TRBJ1-2; D gene unclear. V was cut by 2 bases and J by 1 base, with 12 bases left in between. This CDR3 has 15 residues. Germline-derived CDR1 and CDR2 are SGDLS and YYNGEE. The CDR3 is CASSVLSDGNYGYTF. The CDR3 bases are TGTGCCAGCAGCGTTCTCTCCGACGGTAACTATGGCTACACCTTC.

V usage is TRBV5-4 and J usage is TRBJ1-4; the D is unclear. The V end was cut by 0 bases, the J end by 4 bases, with 10 bases between. CDR3 size: 15 residues. Germline CDR1 and CDR2: SGHNT and YYREEE (reference sequence). This CDR3 is CASSLAGSGNEKLFF. The CDR3 coding sequence is TGTGCCAGCAGCTTGGCGGGCAGCGGTAATGAAAAACTGTTTTTT.

Of note for this clonotype: A much larger clone sits a single nucleotide away, making a read error possible. This chain uses TRBV19 with TRBJ1-5, with 10 bases aligning to TRBD1. Unmatched junction bases numbered 4, after V lost 3 bases and J lost 2 bases. The CDR3 is 16 amino acids. CDR1 is LNHDA and CDR2 is SQIVND in the germline V gene (reference sequence). The CDR3 protein is CASSIGTGAGNQPQHF. In nucleotides, the CDR3 is TGTGCCAGTAGTATCGGGACAGGGGCCGGCAATCAGCCCCAGCATTTT.

The chain couples TRBV9 to TRBJ2-2, with TRBD2 identical over 7 bases. J lost 4 bases, V lost 0 bases, and 3 bases had no gene match. The CDR3 consists of 15 residues. The germline V gene has CDR1 SGDLS and CDR2 YYNGEE. CDR3 residues: CASSVEAGPTGELFF. DNA for the CDR3: TGTGCCAGCAGCGTAGAAGCGGGGCCCACCGGGGAGCTGTTTTTT.

The CDR3, as DNA: TGTGCCAGCAATTCCCAGAACACCGGGGAGCTGTTTTTT. Translated, it gives CASNSQNTGELFF. The V call is TRBV28, the J call TRBJ2-2; D not certain. Germline CDR1 and CDR2: MDHEN and SYDVKM. The CDR3 totals 13 residues. The V end lost 7 bases, the J end lost 1 base, and 7 bases lay between the germline ends.

This clonotype was observed at least ten times. The V and J genes are TRBV3-1 and TRBJ2-5; 9 nucleotides agree with TRBD2. The CDR3 extends over 12 amino acids. Germline V gene data show CDR1 as LGHDT and CDR2 as YNNKEL (reference sequence). The ends lost 8 bases at V and 6 bases at J; junction bases unmatched: 4. This CDR3 is CASLAGGKTQYF. CDR3 nucleotides: TGTGCCAGCCTGGCGGGGGGGAAGACCCAGTACTTC.

This clonotype was observed at least ten times. The J gene is TRBJ2-5, the V gene TRBV7-3; a possible D gene is TRBD1 (6 bases). The V gene lost 0 bases and the J gene lost 5 bases, with 13 bases spanning the gap. The CDR3 spans 15 residues. CDR1 is SGHTA and CDR2 is FQGTGA in the germline V gene. The DNA of the CDR3 is TGTGCCAGCAGCTTAACGGCAGGGGCGCTTGAGACCCAGTACTTC. Amino acid sequence: CASSLTAGALETQYF.

In the case of this clonotype: The junction does not match germline at one end; this may be a read error. The chain employs TRBV6-2 or TRBV6-3 and TRBJ2-4, with TRBD2 matching 9 bases. The CDR3 spans 14 residues. The V gene's germline CDR1 is MNHEY and CDR2 SVGEGT. CDR3 sequence: CASSLGLAKSIQYF. CDR3 nucleotide sequence: TGTGCCAGCAGTTTGGGACTAGCCAAAAGCATTCAGTACTTC.

This clonotype was seen a few times. The chain is built from TRBV20-1 and TRBJ2-3, with D possibly TRBD2 on 7 matching bases. The CDR3 loop spans 17 amino acids. Germline V gives CDR1 DFQATT, CDR2 SNEGSKA (reference sequence). Trimming removed 0 bases from V and 1 base from J, with 17 bases in between. The CDR3 spells CSARDLWGGGGTDTQYF. In DNA form, the CDR3 reads TGCAGTGCTAGAGATCTTTGGGGAGGGGGGGGCACAGATACGCAGTATTTT.

In this sample, this clonotype turned up many times. This chain uses TRBV29-1 with TRBJ1-2; a weak D match, TRBD1 (6 bases). The V end was cut by 6 bases, the J end by 2 bases, with 16 bases between. The germline gives CDR1 SQVTM, CDR2 ANQGSEA. The CDR3 runs 14 residues. The CDR3 DNA is TGCAGCGTGGGGGAGACAGGCCCGAACTATGGCTACACCTTC. It translates to CSVGETGPNYGYTF.

This clonotype was detected ten times or more. CDR3 residues: CASSEQYTQYF. The CDR3, as DNA: TGTGCCAGCAGCGAACAGTATACGCAGTATTTT. The V call is TRBV7-8, the J call TRBJ2-3, with D uncertain. V lost 5 bases to trimming and J lost 7 bases, with 7 bases between them. The germline V gene has CDR1 SGHVS and CDR2 FQNEAQ. The CDR3 sequence is 11 residues long.

This clonotype was seen at least ten times. The chain combines TRBV20-1 with TRBJ2-1; D remains unclear. The V gene lost 3 bases and the J gene lost 4 bases, with 16 bases spanning the gap. CDR3 length equals 15 residues. Germline V gives CDR1 DFQATT, CDR2 SNEGSKA (reference sequence). This chain's CDR3 is CSARISRSFYNEQFF. For the CDR3, the DNA is TGCAGTGCTAGGATTAGCCGAAGCTTTTACAATGAGCAGTTCTTC.

Many counts were recorded for this clonotype. The V gene is TRBV2, the J gene TRBJ1-1; D unclear. The CDR3 is 14 amino acids. V was clipped by 3 bases and J by 0 bases, with 8 bases between them. Germline V lookup: CDR1 SNHLY, CDR2 FYNNEI. The CDR3 region is CASSDGGLNTEAFF. CDR3 DNA: TGTGCCAGCAGTGACGGAGGCTTGAACACTGAAGCTTTCTTT.

This clonotype has a count of ten or more. V gene TRBV2 combines with J gene TRBJ2-2; D remains unclear. The V end lost 4 bases, the J end lost 1 base, and 7 bases lay between the germline ends. The CDR3 extends over 14 amino acids. The germline gives CDR1 SNHLY, CDR2 FYNNEI. The CDR3 DNA sequence: TGTGCCAGCAGTGTCGCCAGGAACACCGGGGAGCTGTTTTTT. Translating gives CASSVARNTGELFF. Looking up the rest from reference TRBV2 and TRBJ2-2 gives the full variable domain: EPEVTQTPSHQVTQMGQEVILRCVPISNHLYFYWYRQILGQKVEFLVSFYNNEISEKSEIFDDQFSVERPDGSNFTLKIRSTKLEDSAMYFCASSVARNTGELFFGEGSRLTVL.

To note about this clonotype: A much larger clone lies a single base off, so this may be a read error. The V gene is TRBV3-1, the J gene TRBJ2-7, with a weak D call TRBD2 (6 bases). Germline V gene lookup returns CDR1 LGHDT and CDR2 YNNKEL (reference sequence). The CDR3 runs to 15 residues. The V end lost 0 bases, the J end lost 2 bases, and 11 bases lay between the germline ends. CDR3 nucleotide sequence: TGTGCCAGCAGCCAAGATCCTAGCGCGGCCTACGAGCAGTACTTC. Encoded protein: CASSQDPSAAYEQYF.